This T cell receptor beta chain was documented in a study of T cell repertoires in cytomegalovirus infection. Study as a whole: The public TCR beta signatures pointed to both CMV infection and matching HLA type.

Findings and limits, study-wide: HLA-C-restricted CMV-specific TCR beta clonotypes prevailed in the ex vivo response. Pooled public TCR beta family frequency picked out CMV carriers with the relevant HLA.

This clonotype was picked up many times. The antigen remains unidentified. CDR1 is MNHNS, CDR2 SASEGT, per germline. Trimming removed 5 bases from V and 6 bases from J, with 20 bases in between. CDR3 length: 15 amino acids. TCRdb re-derived calls from the reads in MiXCR, one entry per CDR3 protein. The table lists some 100,000 distinct CDR3 sequences, about 22% of them singletons, with approximately 39% in the top ten. This TCR derives from a human donor in good health (CMV status not recorded). Some clones in this sample may be carry-over from other donors' samples. Input material: CD8+ T cells from PBMCs. The rearrangement links TRBV6-1 to TRBJ2-7; D may be TRBD1 (5 bases). The CDR3 loop is CASSLRMQGVGEQYF. DNA for the CDR3: TGTGCCAGCAGTCTTCGGATGCAGGGTGTAGGCGAGCAGTACTTC.